The clone carrying this T cell receptor (beta chain) was seen a handful of times. What it binds is not known. These data are taken from a study of post-analysis software for immune sequencing data. Study-level information: Relapsing-remitting, secondary progressive and progressive-relapsing forms of multiple sclerosis all featured among disease courses. Study results and caveats: Samples prepared in the same batch strongly co-clustered by F measure. When compared against controls, multiple sclerosis patients showed significantly lower normalized Chao1 diversity. Controls had lower frequencies than patients of 4 or 5 TRBV segments, which included TRBV5-6, TRBV5-1 and TRBV20-1.

The TCR beta cDNA libraries contained unique molecular identifiers. Input amounts of 1 to 10 million T cells were used. These gave around 500,000 cDNA molecules, so each molecule approximated one T cell. Each CDR3 protein is one row after TCRdb ran MiXCR on the PCR reads. The table has approximately 730,000 distinct CDR3 sequences, around 27% seen once. Trimming took 5 bases from V and 0 from J, leaving 11 bases between them. CDR1 and CDR2 from the germline V gene are MNHEY and SVGEGT. This CDR3 has 15 residues. The source of this sequence is a girl aged 5-17 years with multiple sclerosis. The specimen sequenced was blood. This chain joins TRBV6-2 or TRBV6-3 and TRBJ2-1; D remains unclear. In DNA, the CDR3 is TGTGCCAGCAGTACACCTTTAAGCTCCTACAATGAGCAGTTCTTC. It specifies CASSTPLSSYNEQFF.